The entry below describes one TCR beta chain. This may be a read error, as it is one base from a much larger clone. The data were taken from a study of breast tumors, draining lymph nodes, adjacent tissues. The lymph nodes were axillary draining lymph nodes from breast cancer patients. TCRdb re-called the multiplex PCR reads with MiXCR, one entry per CDR3 protein. Altogether about 150,000 distinct CDR3 sequences are present, around 22% being singletons, with the ten largest covering roughly 2.7%. Sequencing was carried out using axillary lymph node tissue. The clonotype originates from a female donor with breast cancer. Some clones in this sample may be carry-over from other donors' samples.

The CDR3 is CASSNRRGYGHTF. The CDR3 DNA sequence: TGTGCCAGTAGTAATCGCAGGGGATATGGCCACACCTTC. The rearrangement links TRBV19 to TRBJ1-2, with D possibly TRBD1 on 6 matching bases. The germline V gene has CDR1 LNHDA and CDR2 SQIVND (reference sequence). There are 13 residues in the CDR3.